This T cell receptor (beta chain) was retrieved from a study of blood T cell repertoires in COVID-19. Study at large: Collection of acute and convalescent COVID-19 samples took place in the United States, Italy and Spain. From T cells, B-cell-depleted T cells, or PBMCs came the material, which was cDNA or gDNA.

Per the original methods: Researchers report that nucleated cell counts were estimated from reference gene primer amplification. The method was immunoSEQ multiplex PCR; TCRdb's version includes in-frame clones alone and lacks a portion of them. V, J and clone size derive from that table, while D and trimming were established from the DNA sequence. The data hold just over 250,000 clones, with approximately 89% observed a single time. Per germline, CDR1 SGDLS and CDR2 YYNGEE. The CDR3 runs 18 residues. The V gene end was trimmed by 0 bases and the J gene end by 5 bases; junction bases not matched to a gene: 10.

The receptor comes from a man aged 40-49 years who had recovered from COVID-19. Sequenced input: peripheral blood. The chain links TRBV9 to TRBJ2-3; TRBD2 aligns across 12 bases. For the CDR3, the DNA is TGTGCCAGCAGCGTAGTGGCCCTAGCGGGGGGGCCCTTAGATACGCAGTATTTT. Protein: CASSVVALAGGPLDTQYF.